This T cell receptor beta chain was sequenced in a study of T cell repertoires in cytomegalovirus infection. TCRdb independently ran MiXCR on the reads; one entry per CDR3 protein. The sample has roughly 170,000 distinct CDR3 sequences; less than 25% are singletons. On this clonotype itself: Its antigen remains unknown.

The CDR3 runs to 17 residues. CDR1 and CDR2 from the germline V gene are SGHTA and FQGNSA. V lost 6 bases to trimming and J lost 3 bases; unmatched junction nucleotides: 13. The chain links TRBV7-2 to TRBJ2-2, with 7 bases fitting TRBD2. The specimen comprised CD8+ T cells from cultured PBMCs, sampled from culture after CMV antigen stimulation. This TCR derives from a human donor in good health (CMV status not recorded). Some clones in this sample may be carry-over from other donors' samples. The CDR3 DNA is TGTGCCAGCAGGGTTGAGGGCACTAGCGTATACACCGGGGAGCTGTTTTTT. This codes for CASRVEGTSVYTGELFF.